This entry is about one T cell receptor beta chain. Its antigen is still unknown. PCR used 60 Vbeta primers and 13 Jbeta primers. Data came from immunoSEQ multiplex PCR; TCRdb stores just in-frame clones and leaves some out. Its listing shows around 200,000 clones. V lost 6 bases, J lost 8 bases, and 4 bases stayed unmatched. The CDR3 runs to 12 residues. The V gene's germline CDR1 is MRHNA and CDR2 SNTAGT. The data derive from a study of cytomegalovirus exposure and HLA in healthy donors. Study findings and constraints: At a 0.05 false discovery rate, a later analysis found around 15,000 TCR beta sequences to be associated with HLA alleles. What TCR beta sequences reportedly achieved was accurate prediction of HLA-A and HLA-B alleles in most subjects. Within an earlier analysis, most TCR beta V segments proved productive either about 90% or about 30% of the time.

The rearrangement links TRBV6-4 to TRBJ1-1, with 9 positions matching TRBD1. The TCR originated in a woman aged 18-29 years in good health and CMV-seropositive. The sequenced sample consisted of PBMCs. DNA of the CDR3: TGTGCCAGCAGCCCCGGGACAGGGGAAGCTTTCTTT. This gives the protein CASSPGTGEAFF.